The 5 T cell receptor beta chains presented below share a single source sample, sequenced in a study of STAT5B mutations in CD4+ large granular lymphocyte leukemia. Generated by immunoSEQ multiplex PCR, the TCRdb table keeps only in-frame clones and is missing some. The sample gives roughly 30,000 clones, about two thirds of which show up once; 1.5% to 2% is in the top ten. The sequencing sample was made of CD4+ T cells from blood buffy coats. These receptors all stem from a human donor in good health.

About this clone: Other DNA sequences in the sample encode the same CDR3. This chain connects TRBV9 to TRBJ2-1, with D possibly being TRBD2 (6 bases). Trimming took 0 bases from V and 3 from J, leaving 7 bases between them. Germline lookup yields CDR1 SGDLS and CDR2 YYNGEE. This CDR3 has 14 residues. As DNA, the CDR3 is TGTGCCAGCAGCGTAGGGGGGGACTACAATGAGCAGTTCTTC. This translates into CASSVGGDYNEQFF.

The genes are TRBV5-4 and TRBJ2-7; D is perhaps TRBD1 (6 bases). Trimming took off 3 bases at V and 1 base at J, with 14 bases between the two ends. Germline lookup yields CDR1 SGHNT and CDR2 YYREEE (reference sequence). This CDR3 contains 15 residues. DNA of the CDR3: TGTGCCAGCAGCTGGGGCAGGGGAACTTCCTACGAGCAGTACTTC. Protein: CASSWGRGTSYEQYF.

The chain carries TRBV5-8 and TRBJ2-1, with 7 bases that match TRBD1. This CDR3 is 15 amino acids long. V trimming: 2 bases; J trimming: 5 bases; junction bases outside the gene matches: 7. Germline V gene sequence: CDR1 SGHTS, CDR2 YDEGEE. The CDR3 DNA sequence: TGTGCCAGCAGCTTTGTGGCAGGGGGTGACAATGAGCAGTTCTTC. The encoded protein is CASSFVAGGDNEQFF.

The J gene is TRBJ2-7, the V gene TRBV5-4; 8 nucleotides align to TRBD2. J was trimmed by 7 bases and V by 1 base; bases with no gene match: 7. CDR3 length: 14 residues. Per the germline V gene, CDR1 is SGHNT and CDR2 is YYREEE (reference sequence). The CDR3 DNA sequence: TGTGCCAGCAGCTTGTCGGGGGGGCCTAGTGAGCAGTACTTC. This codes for CASSLSGGPSEQYF. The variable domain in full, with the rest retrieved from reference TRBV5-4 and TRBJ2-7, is ETGVTQSPTHLIKTRGQQVTLRCSSQSGHNTVSWYQQALGQGPQFIFQYYREEENGRGNFPPRFSGLQFPNYSSELNVNALELDDSALYLCASSLSGGPSEQYFGPGTRLTVT.

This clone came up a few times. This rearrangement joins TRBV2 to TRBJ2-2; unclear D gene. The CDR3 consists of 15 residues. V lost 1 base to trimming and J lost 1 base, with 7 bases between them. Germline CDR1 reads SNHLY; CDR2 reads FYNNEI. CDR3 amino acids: CASSEVQWNTGELFF. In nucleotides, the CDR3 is TGTGCCAGCAGTGAAGTCCAGTGGAACACCGGGGAGCTGTTTTTT.